These T cell receptor beta chains were read from a single sample in a study of blood T cell repertoires in COVID-19. Data came from immunoSEQ multiplex PCR; TCRdb stores just in-frame clones and leaves some out. Here the sample spans roughly 160,000 clones, 79% being singletons. The specimen sequenced was peripheral blood. The receptor set was obtained from a woman aged 60-75 years with COVID-19, enrolled during active disease. The CDR3 runs from the conserved cysteine through the conserved F or W. The D gene is left open where the match is weak.

D,J,V,DNA,CDR3
.,TRBJ1-6,TRBV6-2/TRBV6-3,TGTGCCAGCAGTTACCCCTCGATCAGGGGACGGACTTCACCCCTCCACTTT,CASSYPSIRGRTSPLHF
.,TRBJ1-2,TRBV7-2,TGTGCCAGCAGCCGCGAGACAGGTATTGGGTATGGCTACACCTTC,CASSRETGIGYGYTF
.,TRBJ1-2,TRBV5-1,TGCGCCAGCAGCATACAGAGCGGCTATGGCTACACCTTC,CASSIQSGYGYTF
.,TRBJ2-1,TRBV6-4,TGTGCCAGCAGCCCGGGAACTAACAATGAGCAGTTCTTC,CASSPGTNNEQFF
.,TRBJ2-7,TRBV28,TGTGCCAGCAGTTTAATCAACGGGGAGGTTACCTACGAGCAGTACTTC,CASSLINGEVTYEQYF
TRBD2,TRBJ2-7,TRBV27,TGTGCCAGCAGTAATAGCGGGAGCAAGGCCCACGAGCAGTACTTC,CASSNSGSKAHEQYF
TRBD1,TRBJ1-6,TRBV5-1,TGCGCCAGCAGCGCGGACAGGAGCTCCTATAATTCACCCCTCCACTTT,CASSADRSSYNSPLHF
TRBD2,TRBJ2-1,TRBV15,TGTGCCACCAGCAGAGATCGAGCGGGAGCGACCCATGAGCAGTTCTTC,CATSRDRAGATHEQFF
.,TRBJ1-2,TRBV27,TGTGCCAGCAGTTTTCAGGGATTTGGGTATGGCTACACCTTC,CASSFQGFGYGYTF
.,TRBJ1-6,TRBV30,TGTGCCTGGGACACAGGGCGCTCCTATAATTCACCCCTCCACTTT,CAWDTGRSYNSPLHF